The 10 T cell receptor beta chains below come from one sample, sequenced in a study of beta chain features in type 1 diabetes. The isolated RNA, all of it, was reverse transcribed, so expressed TCRB transcripts were what got sequenced. Clones were read by immunoSEQ multiplex PCR, and TCRdb kept only the in-frame ones, dropping some. Here the sample spans roughly 240,000 clones, 20% to 25% being singletons. The study, taken as a whole, reports: Significant though moderate, a shortening of TCRB CDR3s appeared in all four CD4+ subsets of Type 1 diabetes patients.

These receptors are not linked to any known antigen. Sequencing input: naive CD4+ T cells from blood. These receptors were taken from a woman aged 30 to 39 with type 1 diabetes.

The chain uses TRBV30 and TRBJ2-2; maybe TRBD2 (5 bases). CDR1 and CDR2 (germline): GTSNPN, SVGIG (reference sequence). Between the trimmed V and J ends, which lost 3 bases and 8 bases, there was a span of 19 bases. The CDR3 has 15 amino acids. CDR3 bases: TGTGCCTGGAGCGGACTTTGGGTGGGGAGAGGGGAGCTGTTTTTT. This codes for CAWSGLWVGRGELFF.

Written as DNA, the CDR3 is TGTGCCTGGGTCCCGGGGAGGGTGAGAAGCTATGGCTACACCTTC. Encoded protein: CAWVPGRVRSYGYTF. The rearrangement uses TRBV30 and TRBJ1-2, with D uncertain. This CDR3 is built from 15 residues. V lost 5 bases, J lost 4 bases, and 20 bases lay in between. Germline CDR1 GTSNPN, CDR2 SVGIG (reference sequence).

The chain employs TRBV30 and TRBJ2-7, with 14 bases matching TRBD2. Germline values: CDR1 GTSNPN, CDR2 SVGIG (reference sequence). The V gene end was trimmed by 2 bases and the J gene end by 4 bases; junction bases not matched to a gene: 7. This CDR3 spans 16 amino acids. CDR3 region: CAWSFRWTSGRYEQYF. The CDR3 DNA is TGTGCCTGGAGTTTCCGTTGGACTAGCGGGAGGTACGAGCAGTACTTC.

This clone came up once. The rearrangement links TRBV27 to TRBJ2-1; TRBD1 agrees at 9 bases. V was pared by 6 bases and J by 6 bases, with 3 bases of the junction left unmatched. This CDR3 has 13 amino acids. CDR1 is MNHEY, CDR2 SMNVEV, per germline (reference sequence). CDR3 sequence (DNA): TGTGCCAGCAGGGGACAGGGTGGCAATGAGCAGTTCTTC. Protein sequence: CASRGQGGNEQFF.

The V gene is TRBV23-1, the J gene TRBJ1-1; D might be TRBD1 (5 bases). TRBV23-1 is flagged as an ORF with uncertain function. V dropped 8 bases and J dropped 1 base, with 17 bases sitting between them. The CDR3 runs to 15 residues. CDR3 loop: CASGGDPRGNTEAFF. CDR3 DNA sequence: TGCGCCAGCGGGGGGGACCCACGAGGGAACACTGAAGCTTTCTTT.

The chain has TRBV4-1 and TRBJ1-5; 10 positions agree with TRBD1. Germline CDR1 is MGHRA and CDR2 is YSYEKL. The CDR3 covers 18 residues. V was pared by 3 bases and J by 2 bases, with 10 bases of the junction left unmatched. CDR3 sequence reads: CASSQYSGTGDGNQPQHF. Here the CDR3 DNA reads TGCGCCAGCAGCCAGTATTCCGGGACAGGGGATGGCAATCAGCCCCAGCATTTT.

V is TRBV30 and J is TRBJ2-7, with TRBD1 as a possible D gene (6 bases). The CDR3 is 13 amino acids. Germline V gene data show CDR1 as GTSNPN and CDR2 as SVGIG (reference sequence). The V end was cut by 4 bases, the J end by 0 bases, with 10 bases between. This chain's CDR3 is CAWNRGGSYEQYF. CDR3 nucleotide sequence: TGTGCCTGGAACCGAGGGGGCTCCTACGAGCAGTACTTC. The variable domain in full, with the rest retrieved from reference TRBV30 and TRBJ2-7, is SQTIHQWPATLVQPVGSPLSLECTVEGTSNPNLYWYRQAAGRGLQLLFYSVGIGQISSEVPQNLSASRPQDRQFILSSKKLLLSDSGFYLCAWNRGGSYEQYFGPGTRLTVT.

This clone was found a few times. This chain connects TRBV5-1 to TRBJ1-4, with D possibly being TRBD1 (6 bases). Germline-derived CDR1 and CDR2 are SGHRS and YFSETQ. The V gene lost 3 bases and the J gene lost 6 bases, with 12 bases spanning the gap. The CDR3 is 14 residues long. CDR3 nucleotide sequence: TGCGCCAGCAGCTCGGCAGGGGCGGATGAAAAACTGTTTTTT. Protein product: CASSSAGADEKLFF.

There are a few counts of this clone. The rearrangement links TRBV29-1 to TRBJ2-4; D gene unclear. The V gene lost 5 bases and the J gene lost 1 base, with 21 bases spanning the gap. The length of the CDR3 is 17 residues. The germline V gene encodes CDR1 SQVTM and CDR2 ANQGSEA. The CDR3 loop is CSVLSGGILFAKNIQYF. The DNA for the CDR3 is TGCAGCGTTCTAAGTGGTGGCATACTATTTGCCAAAAACATTCAGTACTTC. The full variable domain, in which reference TRBV29-1 and TRBJ2-4 provide the parts outside the CDR3, is SAVISQKPSRDICQRGTSLTIQCQVDSQVTMMFWYRQQPGQSLTLIATANQGSEATYESGFVIDKFPISRPNLTFSTLTVSNMSPEDSSIYLCSVLSGGILFAKNIQYFGAGTRLSVL.

This clone was observed a few times. The V gene is TRBV5-1, the J gene TRBJ2-1; 13 bases align to TRBD2. The CDR3 runs to 16 residues. The germline V gene encodes CDR1 SGHRS and CDR2 YFSETQ. Trimming took 4 bases from V and 7 from J; bases not matched to a gene: 8. The CDR3 nucleotides read TGCGCCAGCAGCGCCCGGACTAGCGGGAGTTCAAATGAGCAGTTCTTC. Translation gives CASSARTSGSSNEQFF.